This T cell receptor (beta chain) originates from a study of CD8 T cells in ankylosing spondylitis. Findings and limits, study-wide: In ankylosing spondylitis blood, a motif of eight highly homologous TCR beta variants appeared characteristic.

A word on this clonotype: Its antigen is undetermined.

The V gene lost 5 bases and the J gene lost 4 bases, with 21 bases spanning the gap. Germline V gives CDR1 DFQATT, CDR2 SNEGSKA (reference sequence). The CDR3 consists of 16 residues. Libraries of TCR beta came from quantitative 5'-RACE with molecular barcodes. TCRdb called the 5' RACE reads again in MiXCR, with one record for every CDR3 protein. This table holds 27,000 or so distinct CDR3 sequences, roughly 7.9% found once. This TCR was recovered from a male donor with ankylosing spondylitis or in good health (not recorded which). The chain has TRBV20-1 and TRBJ1-5, with D perhaps matching TRBD1 (6 bases). The sequenced sample consisted of blood. The CDR3 DNA reads as TGCAGTGCTCTCCCGGGCGGGGGCTCTGGGAATCAGCCCCAGCATTTT. Its protein product is CSALPGGGSGNQPQHF.